The 20 T cell receptor beta chains reported below all come from one sample, sequenced in a study of T-cell reconstitution after alpha-beta-depleted transplantation in children. A library of TCRbeta sequences, prepared with unique molecular identifiers, was generated. TCRdb processed the PCR reads anew with MiXCR; each CDR3 protein has one entry. The sample carries around 300,000 distinct CDR3 sequences, roughly 25% recorded once. The starting material was PBMCs, mostly from graft donor cells, obtained 180 days after TCRalphabeta/CD19-depleted stem cell transplant. Source of these receptors: a male patient aged 10-17 years who had a stem cell transplant for acute lymphoblastic leukemia, so the T cells may come from the graft donor.

CDR3 region: CASSAGQGQREAFF. Here the CDR3 DNA reads TGTGCCAGCAGTGCAGGACAGGGGCAGCGTGAAGCTTTCTTT. This sequence joins TRBV6-1 and TRBJ1-1; TRBD1 agrees at 9 bases. V shed 4 bases, J shed 7 bases, and the junction held 7 bases outside the gene matches. Germline-derived CDR1 and CDR2 are MNHNS and SASEGT. The CDR3 is 14 residues long.

This clonotype was counted between two and nine times. The chain combines TRBV4-1 with TRBJ1-5; the D is unclear. With 1 base removed from V and 2 bases from J, the gap between germline ends came to 15 bases. Germline CDR1 MGHRA, CDR2 YSYEKL. This CDR3 region has 17 residues. For the CDR3, the DNA is TGCGCCAGCAGCCAAGTTAAGGAGCGGGTTGGCAATCAGCCCCAGCATTTT. It yields the protein CASSQVKERVGNQPQHF.

The chain couples TRBV27 to TRBJ2-3, with unresolved D. This CDR3 has 14 residues. Germline V gene data show CDR1 as MNHEY and CDR2 as SMNVEV (reference sequence). Trimming cost V 8 bases and J 1 base, with 13 bases left between them. Written as DNA, the CDR3 is TGTGCCAGCGCATATCAGGCCCGCACAGATACGCAGTATTTT. The encoded protein is CASAYQARTDTQYF.

The genes are TRBV27 and TRBJ2-5; 12 nucleotides align to TRBD2. This CDR3 spans 15 amino acids. V shed 6 bases, J shed 5 bases, and the junction held 7 bases outside the gene matches. The germline V gene has CDR1 MNHEY and CDR2 SMNVEV (reference sequence). The CDR3 protein is CASRVGLAGRETQYF. The CDR3 region has the DNA TGTGCCAGCAGAGTGGGACTAGCGGGCCGGGAGACCCAGTACTTC.

The V and J genes are TRBV12-3 or TRBV12-4 and TRBJ2-5; D is possibly TRBD1 (6 bases). V was pared by 5 bases and J by 6 bases, with 19 bases between. This CDR3 contains 15 residues. CDR3 sequence: CASSNRVEGFKTQYF. The CDR3 region has the DNA TGTGCCAGCAGTAACAGGGTAGAGGGGTTTAAGACCCAGTACTTC.

The chain uses TRBV9 and TRBJ1-5; D call uncertain. Trimming stripped 0 bases from V and 5 bases from J, with 12 bases between. CDR3 length equals 15 residues. CDR1 and CDR2 (germline): SGDLS, YYNGEE. The CDR3 DNA follows: TGTGCCAGCAGCGTAGGGGCAACATCCTATCAGCCCCAGCATTTT. This encodes CASSVGATSYQPQHF.

On this clonotype: Possible read error: a much larger clone is one base away. V gene TRBV20-1 combines with J gene TRBJ2-3, with 8 bases lining up with TRBD2. Germline loops: CDR1 DFQATT, CDR2 SNEGSKA (reference sequence). This CDR3 has 13 residues. V shed 7 bases, J shed 4 bases, and the junction held 7 bases outside the gene matches. CDR3 amino acids: CSEGGRRSDTQYF. The CDR3 region has the DNA TGCAGTGAAGGCGGGAGGAGGTCAGATACGCAGTATTTT.

This sequence joins TRBV5-6 and TRBJ1-1; D is ambiguous. Trimming took off 2 bases at V and 7 bases at J, with 15 bases between the two ends. The germline gives CDR1 SGHDT, CDR2 YYEEEE. This CDR3 has 14 amino acids. The CDR3 nucleotides read TGTGCCAGCAGCTTTGGACGGAAGTTAGGTGAAGCTTTCTTT. As protein: CASSFGRKLGEAFF.

This clonotype appeared many times. The CDR3 spells CASSSIAGGPLSSYNEQFF. The CDR3, as DNA: TGTGCCAGCAGCTCAATAGCGGGAGGGCCGCTTAGCTCCTACAATGAGCAGTTCTTC. The V and J genes are TRBV7-6 and TRBJ2-1, with 11 bases aligning to TRBD2. The CDR3 extends over 19 amino acids. The V segment lost 4 bases and the J segment 0 bases; nucleotides outside the gene matches: 11. CDR1 and CDR2 (germline): SGHVS, FNYEAQ.

The chain recombines TRBV7-2 with TRBJ2-7; D is unclear. Germline V CDR1 and CDR2: SGHTA, FQGNSA. The CDR3 totals 14 residues. Trimming cost V 1 base and J 3 bases, with 10 bases left between them. In DNA form, the CDR3 reads TGTGCCAGCAGCTTAGGGCTCTTTCGCTACGAGCAGTACTTC. Residues: CASSLGLFRYEQYF.

The chain combines TRBV11-2 with TRBJ2-7, with TRBD2 matching over 9 bases. J lost 6 bases, V lost 2 bases, and 5 bases had no gene match. This CDR3 region has 14 residues. Germline CDR1 is SGHAT and CDR2 is FQNNGV. Here the CDR3 DNA reads TGTGCCAGCAGCTTAAGGGGACTAGCCGGCGAGCAGTACTTC. This encodes CASSLRGLAGEQYF.

V is TRBV11-2 and J is TRBJ1-4; TRBD1 might be the D (5 bases). The CDR3 has 14 amino acids. CDR1 SGHAT and CDR2 FQNNGV come from the germline V gene. The V gene lost 0 bases and the J gene lost 11 bases, with 13 bases spanning the gap. CDR3 in DNA: TGTGCCAGCAGCTTAGAATTCCAAGGGGTGAAACTGTTTTTT. Protein: CASSLEFQGVKLFF.

The chain couples TRBV18 to TRBJ1-2, with TRBD1 as a possible D gene (5 bases). Germline lookup yields CDR1 KGHSH and CDR2 LQKENI. V gave up 3 bases and J gave up 4 bases, with 12 bases separating them. The CDR3 consists of 14 residues. For the CDR3, the DNA is TGTGCCAGCTCACCCGGGCCAGGGTTCTATGGCTACACCTTC. As protein: CASSPGPGFYGYTF.

The chain is built from TRBV5-8 and TRBJ2-5, with D possibly being TRBD1 (5 bases). The CDR3 runs 15 residues. Trimming cost V 4 bases and J 3 bases, with 16 bases left between them. Germline CDR1 reads SGHTS; CDR2 reads YDEGEE. CDR3 bases: TGTGCCAGCAGCGCTTCATTTAAGGGGAAAGAGACCCAGTACTTC. Protein sequence: CASSASFKGKETQYF.

As regards this clonotype: This could be a read error, since a much larger clone is one nucleotide away. This chain connects TRBV12-3 or TRBV12-4 to TRBJ2-5; maybe TRBD2 (5 bases). V shed 6 bases and J shed 2 bases, with 13 bases lying between them. The CDR3 runs 14 residues. CDR3 nucleotides: TGTGCCAGCAGCCCAACTAGGCTACAAGAGACCCAGTACTTC. As protein: CASSPTRLQETQYF.

The table lists this clonotype with many counts. The rearrangement links TRBV12-3 or TRBV12-4 to TRBJ2-7; perhaps TRBD1 as D (7 bases). This CDR3 is 16 amino acids long. V lost 1 base to trimming and J lost 5 bases, with 18 bases between them. In nucleotides, the CDR3 is TGTGCCAGCAGTTTAGTCCGAAGGGGGCCGGGAGACGAGCAGTACTTC. Its translation: CASSLVRRGPGDEQYF.

This sequence joins TRBV9 and TRBJ1-2; no firm D call. This CDR3 region has 10 residues. V was shortened by 3 bases and J by 6 bases, with 3 bases between the two germline ends. The germline V gene has CDR1 SGDLS and CDR2 YYNGEE. The CDR3 DNA reads as TGTGCCAGCAGCGGGGATGGCTACACCTTC. This gives the protein CASSGDGYTF.

V gene TRBV5-1 combines with J gene TRBJ2-7; TRBD1 is a possible D gene (7 bases). The germline CDR1 and CDR2 sequences are SGHRS and YFSETQ. The CDR3 spans 18 residues. V lost 1 base, J lost 6 bases, and 26 bases lay in between. This CDR3 reads CASSLRYRGERGGLEQYF. DNA of the CDR3: TGCGCCAGCAGCTTGAGGTACAGGGGCGAGCGTGGGGGGCTCGAGCAGTACTTC.

This clonotype has only a few counts. The chain links TRBV7-9 to TRBJ2-7; D is possibly TRBD2 (5 bases). The CDR3 runs to 16 residues. The V end was cut by 1 base, the J end by 0 bases, with 13 bases between. Looked up from germline, CDR1 is SEHNR and CDR2 is FQNEAQ (reference sequence). CDR3: CASSLVAGFSSYEQYF. The CDR3 DNA sequence: TGTGCCAGCAGCTTAGTCGCGGGCTTTAGCTCCTACGAGCAGTACTTC.

This clonotype was observed at least ten times. The V call is TRBV20-1, the J call TRBJ1-1; D gene uncertain. Germline V gene lookup returns CDR1 DFQATT and CDR2 SNEGSKA (reference sequence). The V gene lost 0 bases and the J gene lost 6 bases, with 14 bases spanning the gap. This CDR3 comprises 14 residues. The CDR3 DNA follows: TGCAGTGCTAGAGATGGGTCTCGGCACGCTGAAGCTTTCTTT. This codes for CSARDGSRHAEAFF.